The TCR beta chain under discussion was sequenced for a study of T cell responses to AZD1222 COVID-19 vaccine. Sequencing was performed with immunoSEQ multiplex PCR; in TCRdb, only in-frame clones are kept and a portion is missing. The top ten hold about 0.49% of the sample, which has 150,000 to 200,000 clones, 70% to 90% seen once. Trimming pared 4 bases from V and 2 bases from J, leaving 19 bases between. Germline assignment: CDR1 SGDLS and CDR2 YYNGEE. The CDR3 runs to 16 residues. V is TRBV9 and J is TRBJ2-7, with D unresolved. The sequencing used peripheral blood, collected on day 0 of AZD1222 vaccination. This TCR came from an adult in good health. The CDR3 reads CASSPRVLLSPYEQYF. The CDR3 nucleotides read TGTGCCAGCAGCCCCCGGGTACTCCTGTCGCCCTACGAGCAGTACTTC.